This T cell receptor (beta chain) emerged from a study of blood T cell repertoires in COVID-19. Authors' methods: The authors estimated nucleated cell counts from reference gene primer amplification. TCRdb's copy holds only in-frame clones and misses some; the assay was immunoSEQ multiplex PCR. V and J calls and clone size are given by that table; D and trimming were obtained from the DNA. The sample yields under 300,000 clones, 83% seen once. Germline V gives CDR1 MNHEY, CDR2 SMNVEV (reference sequence). Trimming removed 2 bases from V and 4 bases from J; junction bases left unmatched: 7. The CDR3 consists of 16 residues.

This rearrangement joins TRBV27 to TRBJ2-4, with 8 nucleotides matching TRBD2. The clonotype originates from a woman aged 50 to 60 who had recovered from COVID-19. Material for sequencing was peripheral blood. The CDR3 here is CASSLVGGAEKNIQYF. CDR3 sequence (DNA): TGTGCCAGCAGTTTAGTCGGGGGGGCCGAAAAAAACATTCAGTACTTC.